The 27 T cell receptor beta chains in this list originate from one sample, sequenced in a study of shared clonotypes between healthy human individuals. Some clones are missing from TCRdb's copy, which holds only in-frame ones; the method was immunoSEQ multiplex PCR. This sample yields roughly 1,100,000 clones, of which about 75% are seen a single time; 1.4% to 1.5% belongs to the top ten. The source material was memory CD4+ T cells sorted from blood. Documented subset: CD45RA-negative fraction. These receptors came from a man aged 18 to 35 in good health.

The chain couples TRBV18 to TRBJ2-1, with 9 bases that match TRBD1. The ends lost 2 bases at V and 6 bases at J; junction bases unmatched: 14. Germline assignment: CDR1 KGHSH and CDR2 LQKENI. There are 18 residues in the CDR3. CDR3 nucleotide sequence: TGTGCCAGCTCACCATCGCCGGGACAGGGAAGCGGGCCCAATGAGCAGTTCTTC. Its translation is CASSPSPGQGSGPNEQFF.

This chain connects TRBV6-5 to TRBJ1-1, with D hard to call. The V and J ends lost 0 bases and 6 bases respectively, with 14 bases between them. This CDR3 comprises 15 residues. CDR1 and CDR2 (germline): MNHEY, SVGAGI. The CDR3 sequence: CASSYSDLIKPEAFF. As DNA, the CDR3 is TGTGCCAGCAGTTACTCGGACCTAATTAAACCTGAAGCTTTCTTT.

This chain links TRBV5-4 with TRBJ1-1; D possibly corresponds to TRBD1 (6 bases). Per the germline V gene, CDR1 is SGHNT and CDR2 is YYREEE (reference sequence). The CDR3 covers 11 residues. Trimming pared 7 bases from V and 6 bases from J, leaving 10 bases between. The CDR3: CASGGGPEAFF. CDR3 nucleotide sequence: TGTGCCAGCGGTGGGGGCCCTGAAGCTTTCTTT.

The chain couples TRBV5-1 to TRBJ2-1, with a possible D match to TRBD2 (5 bases). The V and J ends lost 4 bases and 9 bases respectively, with 14 bases between them. The CDR3 length is 13 residues. CDR1 SGHRS and CDR2 YFSETQ come from the germline V gene. The CDR3 reads CASSTHSAGEQFF. DNA for the CDR3: TGCGCCAGCAGCACACATAGCGCGGGTGAGCAGTTCTTC.

The rearrangement uses TRBV11-2 and TRBJ1-2, with D perhaps matching TRBD1 (6 bases). The CDR3 sequence is 15 residues long. The V end lost 1 base, the J end lost 3 bases, and 12 bases lay between the germline ends. Germline V gene sequence: CDR1 SGHAT, CDR2 FQNNGV. The CDR3 is CASSLARQVYYGYTF. The CDR3 DNA reads as TGTGCCAGCAGCTTAGCCCGACAGGTCTACTATGGCTACACCTTC.

The chain is built from TRBV19 and TRBJ2-1, with D possibly TRBD1 on 6 matching bases. This CDR3 spans 16 amino acids. Trimming cost V 1 base and J 6 bases, with 16 bases left between them. Germline V CDR1 and CDR2: LNHDA, SQIVND (reference sequence). The CDR3 DNA follows: TGTGCCAGTAGTATAGCGGCGGACAGCCTCCCCAATGAGCAGTTCTTC. Amino acids: CASSIAADSLPNEQFF.

This clone was detected only a few times. This chain links TRBV14 with TRBJ2-7, with D unclear. Germline V CDR1 and CDR2: SGHDN, FVKESK. V gave up 9 bases and J gave up 4 bases, with 1 base separating them. There are 8 residues in the CDR3. CDR3 coding DNA: TGTGCCAGTTACGAGCAGTACTTC. Translated: CASYEQYF.

This clone appeared many times. The gene calls are TRBV13 and TRBJ2-3; TRBD2 agrees at 7 bases. J gave up 1 base and V 5 bases, and 9 bases lay outside the gene matches. CDR3 length equals 16 residues. CDR1 PRHDT and CDR2 FYEKMQ come from the germline V gene (reference sequence). The CDR3 here is CASSRPGTTGTDTQYF. CDR3 nucleotides: TGTGCCAGCAGCAGGCCCGGGACTACGGGCACAGATACGCAGTATTTT.

The chain recombines TRBV7-3 with TRBJ2-2; TRBD1 matches 12 bases. The V segment lost 5 bases and the J segment 4 bases; nucleotides outside the gene matches: 5. Germline V lookup: CDR1 SGHTA, CDR2 FQGTGA. The CDR3 contains 16 residues. In nucleotides, the CDR3 is TGTGCCAGCAGCCAGAAGGGACAGGGGGCCACCGGGGAGCTGTTTTTT. It specifies CASSQKGQGATGELFF. The whole variable domain, filled in from reference TRBV7-3 and TRBJ2-2, reads GAGVSQTPSNKVTEKGKYVELRCDPISGHTALYWYRQSLGQGPEFLIYFQGTGAADDSGLPNDRFFAVRPEGSVSTLKIQRTERGDSAVYLCASSQKGQGATGELFFGEGSRLTVL.

This chain connects TRBV30 to TRBJ2-5; 7 bases are a match to TRBD1. The last part of the DNA fits TRBJ2-7 better; the J call may be wrong. This CDR3 has 15 amino acids. CDR1 and CDR2 from the germline V gene are GTSNPN and SVGIG (reference sequence). The CDR3 region has the DNA TGTGCCTGGAGTCCCCCCCTTTACAGGGGCTACGAGCAGTACTTC. This sequence encodes CAWSPPLYRGYEQYF.

This clone appeared a single time. The chain carries TRBV27 and TRBJ1-1; TRBD1 agrees at 7 bases. The V and J ends lost 5 bases and 0 bases, in that order; junction bases with no gene match: 12. CDR1 is MNHEY and CDR2 is SMNVEV in the germline V gene (reference sequence). This CDR3 is 17 amino acids long. The CDR3 protein is CASSKRTGALLNTEAFF. The CDR3, as DNA: TGTGCCAGCAGTAAGAGAACAGGGGCTTTATTGAACACTGAAGCTTTCTTT.

The CDR3 region is CASSYGRLENTEAFF. Here the CDR3 DNA reads TGTGCCAGCAGTTACGGGAGACTCGAGAACACTGAAGCTTTCTTT. The chain recombines TRBV6-6 with TRBJ1-1; D unclear. Trimming stripped 2 bases from V and 1 base from J, with 11 bases between. Germline CDR1 MNHNY, CDR2 SVGAGI (reference sequence). The CDR3 is made up of 15 amino acids.

The chain employs TRBV7-6 and TRBJ2-5; D is unresolved. The CDR3 is 13 residues long. Trimming removed 1 base at V and 7 bases at J, with 10 bases between. CDR1 and CDR2 (germline): SGHVS, FNYEAQ. The CDR3 spells CASSLEAAGTQYF. DNA of the CDR3: TGTGCCAGCAGCTTAGAGGCTGCTGGGACCCAGTACTTC.

V is TRBV12-5 and J is TRBJ1-2; TRBD1 is a possible D gene (6 bases). Trimming pared 1 base from V and 0 bases from J, leaving 27 bases between. The CDR3 is 21 residues long. CDR1 LGHNT and CDR2 FRNRAP come from the germline V gene. This CDR3 is CASGLAPLVTGIKETNYGYTF. As DNA, the CDR3 is TGTGCTAGTGGTTTGGCCCCCCTCGTGACAGGCATCAAGGAAACTAACTATGGCTACACCTTC. Drawing the rest from reference TRBV12-5 and TRBJ1-2, the complete variable domain is DARVTQTPRHKVTEMGQEVTMRCQPILGHNTVFWYRQTMMQGLELLAYFRNRAPLDDSGMPKDRFSAEMPDATLATLKIQPSEPRDSAVYFCASGLAPLVTGIKETNYGYTFGSGTRLTVV.

The chain is built from TRBV11-3 and TRBJ2-1; D perhaps matches TRBD2 (6 bases). The CDR3 is 14 residues long. V was clipped by 5 bases and J by 8 bases, with 16 bases between them. Germline assignment: CDR1 SGHNT and CDR2 YENEEA. In DNA form, the CDR3 reads TGTGCCAGCAGCCCCGGGACCGCGGGGTATGAGCAGTTCTTC. This gives the protein CASSPGTAGYEQFF.

For the CDR3, the DNA is TGTGCCAGCAGTTTTGGTGACAGAAACACTGAAGCTTTCTTT. Translated: CASSFGDRNTEAFF. The chain couples TRBV28 to TRBJ1-1; D perhaps matches TRBD1 (5 bases). This CDR3 is 14 amino acids long. Germline-derived CDR1 and CDR2 are MDHEN and SYDVKM. Trimming took off 3 bases at V and 2 bases at J, with 10 bases between the two ends.

This clone showed up just once. The V call is TRBV19, the J call TRBJ1-1, with D perhaps TRBD1 (6 bases). Germline loops: CDR1 LNHDA, CDR2 SQIVND (reference sequence). Trimming stripped 3 bases from V and 1 base from J, with 9 bases between. The CDR3 consists of 14 residues. Written as DNA, the CDR3 is TGTGCCAGTAGTATCGGACAGACGAACACTGAAGCTTTCTTT. It translates to CASSIGQTNTEAFF.

The J gene is TRBJ2-7, the V gene TRBV11-2; D tentatively fits TRBD1 or TRBD2 (5 bases each). With 3 bases removed from V and 3 bases from J, the gap between germline ends came to 12 bases. Germline assignment: CDR1 SGHAT and CDR2 FQNNGV. CDR3 length: 14 amino acids. The DNA for the CDR3 is TGTGCCAGCAGCTTCCTCGGGGACCGCTACGAGCAGTACTTC. Translation: CASSFLGDRYEQYF.

This chain joins TRBV19 and TRBJ1-1; 9 bases are a match to TRBD1. Germline V gives CDR1 LNHDA, CDR2 SQIVND (reference sequence). V lost 5 bases to trimming and J lost 1 base; unmatched junction nucleotides: 5. The length of the CDR3 is 15 residues. CDR3 DNA sequence: TGTGCCAGTAGTGCAGGACAGGGGTGGAACACTGAAGCTTTCTTT. The encoded protein is CASSAGQGWNTEAFF.

The genes are TRBV10-2 and TRBJ1-3; no reliable D call. This CDR3 is built from 13 residues. Trimming removed 10 bases at V and 4 bases at J, with 14 bases between. The germline gives CDR1 WSHSY, CDR2 SAAADI. CDR3 DNA sequence: TGCGCCACCTCGTCTGGAGGGGGAAACACCATATATTTT. The encoded protein is CATSSGGGNTIYF.

This clone was detected a few times. A junction boundary mismatches the germline segment, possibly from a read error. The chain joins TRBV7-7 to TRBJ2-1; 12 bases match TRBD2. Looked up from germline, CDR1 is SSHAT and CDR2 is FNYEAQ (reference sequence). The CDR3 has 16 residues. Written as DNA, the CDR3 is TGTGCTAGCAGTTCCGGGACTAGCGGGCCCTACAATGAGCAGTTCTTC. Translation: CASSSGTSGPYNEQFF.

This clone was found a few times. The chain employs TRBV21-1 and TRBJ1-5; the listed D gene, TRBD1, was not tested against the DNA. TRBV21-1 is termed a pseudogene. The CDR3 contains 17 residues. CDR3 region: CASSAISTGYSNQPQHF. CDR3 in DNA: TGTGCCAGCAGCGCAATATCGACAGGCTATAGCAATCAGCCCCAGCATTTT.

This sequence joins TRBV19 and TRBJ1-2; TRBD1 aligns across 10 bases. Trimming removed 6 bases from V and 2 bases from J; junction bases left unmatched: 3. Germline V gene sequence: CDR1 LNHDA, CDR2 SQIVND (reference sequence). This CDR3 has 14 amino acids. DNA for the CDR3: TGTGCCAGTAGGGGACAGGGGACGAACTATGGCTACACCTTC. Residues: CASRGQGTNYGYTF. Drawing the rest from reference TRBV19 and TRBJ1-2, the complete variable domain is DGGITQSPKYLFRKEGQNVTLSCEQNLNHDAMYWYRQDPGQGLRLIYYSQIVNDFQKGDIAEGYSVSREKKESFPLTVTSAQKNPTAFYLCASRGQGTNYGYTFGSGTRLTVV.

About this clone itself: Distinct nucleotide sequences in the sample also encode this CDR3. This CDR3 reads CASSWTVQETQYF. The CDR3 coding sequence is TGTGCCAGCAGCTGGACTGTACAAGAGACCCAGTACTTC. The chain is built from TRBV7-2 and TRBJ2-5, with D possibly TRBD2 on 5 matching bases. CDR1 is SGHTA and CDR2 is FQGNSA in the germline V gene. The CDR3 is made up of 13 amino acids. V dropped 4 bases and J dropped 2 bases, with 8 bases sitting between them.

The chain carries TRBV6-1 and TRBJ1-6, with D perhaps matching TRBD1 (5 bases). V was trimmed by 1 base and J by 11 bases, leaving 18 bases between them. Germline V lookup: CDR1 MNHNS, CDR2 SASEGT. The CDR3 runs to 16 residues. The CDR3 is CASSEDLVGGIAPLHF. In nucleotides, the CDR3 is TGTGCCAGCAGTGAAGATTTGGTTGGGGGTATAGCACCCCTCCACTTT.

The chain couples TRBV7-9 to TRBJ1-2; no firm D call. With 1 base removed from V and 0 bases from J, the gap between germline ends came to 9 bases. Germline V CDR1 and CDR2: SEHNR, FQNEAQ (reference sequence). CDR3 size: 15 residues. CDR3 region: CASSLEIGANYGYTF. The CDR3 region has the DNA TGTGCCAGCAGCTTAGAAATCGGGGCTAACTATGGCTACACCTTC.

The V call is TRBV28, the J call TRBJ1-5; the match to TRBD1 covers 12 bases. The CDR3 covers 15 residues. The germline V gene encodes CDR1 MDHEN and CDR2 SYDVKM. J was trimmed by 7 bases and V by 8 bases; bases with no gene match: 9. DNA of the CDR3: TGTGCCAGCCGTACCTTAGGGACAGGGGGCCAGCCCCAGCATTTT. Translation gives CASRTLGTGGQPQHF.